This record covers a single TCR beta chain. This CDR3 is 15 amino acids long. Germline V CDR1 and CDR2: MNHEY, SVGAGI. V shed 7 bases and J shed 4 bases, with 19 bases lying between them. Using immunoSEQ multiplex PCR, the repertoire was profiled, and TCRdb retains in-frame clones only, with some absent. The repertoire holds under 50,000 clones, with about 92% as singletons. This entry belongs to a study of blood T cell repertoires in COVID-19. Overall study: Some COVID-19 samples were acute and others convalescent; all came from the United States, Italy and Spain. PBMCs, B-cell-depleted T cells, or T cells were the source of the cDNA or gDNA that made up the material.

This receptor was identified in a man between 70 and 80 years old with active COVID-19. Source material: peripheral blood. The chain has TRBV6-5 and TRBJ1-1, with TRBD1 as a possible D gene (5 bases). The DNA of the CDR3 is TGTGCCAGCACCCCAGGGTGGGGGAGGGGCACTGAAGCTTTCTTT. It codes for CASTPGWGRGTEAFF.